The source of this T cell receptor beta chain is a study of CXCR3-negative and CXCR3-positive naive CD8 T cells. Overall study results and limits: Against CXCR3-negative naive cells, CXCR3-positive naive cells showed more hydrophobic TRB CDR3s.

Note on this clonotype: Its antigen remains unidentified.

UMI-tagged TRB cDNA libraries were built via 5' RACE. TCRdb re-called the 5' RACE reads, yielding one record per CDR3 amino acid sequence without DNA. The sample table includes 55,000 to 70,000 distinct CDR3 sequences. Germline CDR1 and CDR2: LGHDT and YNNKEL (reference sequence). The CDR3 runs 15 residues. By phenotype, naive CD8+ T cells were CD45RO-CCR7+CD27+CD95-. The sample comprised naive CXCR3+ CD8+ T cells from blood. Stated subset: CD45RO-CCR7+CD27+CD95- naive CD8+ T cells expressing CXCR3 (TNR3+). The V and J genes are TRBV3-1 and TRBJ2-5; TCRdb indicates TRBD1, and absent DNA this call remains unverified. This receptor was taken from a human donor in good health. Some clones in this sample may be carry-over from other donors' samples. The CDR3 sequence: CASSQGGGREETQYF.